These 13 T cell receptor beta chains were sequenced from one sample in a study of shared clonotypes between healthy human individuals. Sequenced by immunoSEQ multiplex PCR; TCRdb stores in-frame clones only, minus some. This table has approximately 2,200,000 clones, around 93% appearing once. CD45RO-negative, CCR7-positively selected cells formed the naive CD8 fraction, excluding terminally differentiated effector memory CD45RA+ cells. Sequencing used naive CD8+ T cells from PBMCs. The receptors here all came from a man between 18 and 29 years old in good health. Some clones in this sample may be carry-over from other donors' samples.

This sequence joins TRBV28 and TRBJ1-1; weak D call: TRBD1 (5 bases). This CDR3 has 15 amino acids. The germline V and J ends were trimmed by 6 bases and 5 bases, with 19 bases remaining between them. Germline V gene sequence: CDR1 MDHEN, CDR2 SYDVKM. The CDR3 region has the DNA TGTGCCAGCAGCACTCGCAGGGAGGGGAGAACTGAAGCTTTCTTT. Protein sequence: CASSTRREGRTEAFF. Drawing the rest from reference TRBV28 and TRBJ1-1, the complete variable domain is DVKVTQSSRYLVKRTGEKVFLECVQDMDHENMFWYRQDPGLGLRLIYFSYDVKMKEKGDIPEGYSVSREKKERFSLILESASTNQTSMYLCASSTRREGRTEAFFGQGTRLTVV.

V is TRBV4-3 and J is TRBJ2-7, with a tentative D call TRBD2 (6 bases). The germline V and J ends were trimmed by 4 bases and 6 bases, with 13 bases remaining between them. In germline, CDR1 is LGHNA, CDR2 YSLEER. The length of the CDR3 is 13 residues. The CDR3 region has the DNA TGCGCCAGCAGCCCTTCGACTAGTTTCGAGCAGTACTTC. Translated: CASSPSTSFEQYF.

The CDR3 sequence: CASSSGQSLEQFF. CDR3 nucleotide sequence: TGTGCCAGCAGCTCGGGACAATCCCTAGAGCAGTTCTTC. The chain employs TRBV11-3 and TRBJ2-1; perhaps TRBD1 as D (6 bases). This CDR3 comprises 13 residues. The ends were cut back, 4 bases at V and 10 bases at J, with 14 bases in the middle. Germline CDR1 reads SGHNT; CDR2 reads YENEEA. The whole variable domain, remainder taken from reference TRBV11-3 and TRBJ2-1, is EAGVVQSPRYKIIEKKQPVAFWCNPISGHNTLYWYLQNLGQGPELLIRYENEEAVDDSQLPKDRFSAERLKGVDSTLKIQPAELGDSAVYLCASSSGQSLEQFFGPGTRLTVL.

This chain joins TRBV28 and TRBJ1-2, with D maybe TRBD1 (5 bases). The V end lost 11 bases, the J end lost 2 bases, and 21 bases lay between the germline ends. This CDR3 contains 15 residues. The germline V gene encodes CDR1 MDHEN and CDR2 SYDVKM. The CDR3 region has the DNA TGTGCCGCACAAGGACATGGGCAGGCCAACTATGGCTACACCTTC. This encodes CAAQGHGQANYGYTF.

V is TRBV7-9 and J is TRBJ2-7, with D possibly matching TRBD2 (6 bases). Germline-derived CDR1 and CDR2 are SEHNR and FQNEAQ (reference sequence). The ends were cut back, 2 bases at V and 2 bases at J, with 7 bases in the middle. CDR3 size: 13 residues. CDR3 DNA sequence: TGTGCCAGCAGCTTAAGGGAGGCCTACGAGCAGTACTTC. It specifies CASSLREAYEQYF.

V usage is TRBV7-6 and J usage is TRBJ2-5, with 9 bases fitting TRBD2. V dropped 4 bases and J dropped 5; count of bases not matched to a gene: 8. Germline CDR1 and CDR2: SGHVS and FNYEAQ. CDR3 length: 15 residues. The CDR3: CASSSGGGLAETQYF. The CDR3 nucleotides are TGTGCCAGCAGCTCGGGAGGGGGACTAGCCGAGACCCAGTACTTC.

The chain uses TRBV4-1 and TRBJ2-1, with 7 positions matching TRBD2. The CDR3 sequence is 16 residues long. V gave up 1 base and J gave up 3 bases; unmatched junction bases: 6. Germline V CDR1 and CDR2: MGHRA, YSYEKL. CDR3 loop: CASSQVASGVYNEQFF. The CDR3 DNA is TGCGCCAGCAGCCAAGTCGCTAGCGGCGTCTACAATGAGCAGTTCTTC.

This clone has just a few counts. The DNA of the CDR3 is TGTGCCAGTAGCCTAGCGGGAGGTTCCCCACTGGAGCAGTACTTC. Amino acid sequence: CASSLAGGSPLEQYF. The V and J genes are TRBV19 and TRBJ2-7, with 11 bases identical to TRBD2. V dropped 6 bases and J dropped 7; count of bases not matched to a gene: 11. CDR1 is LNHDA and CDR2 is SQIVND in the germline V gene (reference sequence). The CDR3 is 15 residues long.

The chain couples TRBV6-1 to TRBJ2-1; D gene ambiguous. The CDR3 loop spans 13 amino acids. V lost 10 bases and J 10 bases, leaving 20 bases between the germline ends. The germline V gene has CDR1 MNHNS and CDR2 SASEGT. The CDR3 protein is CATRPLVWVEQFF. CDR3 in DNA: TGTGCCACCCGCCCCCTCGTGTGGGTCGAGCAGTTCTTC.

This chain links TRBV2 with TRBJ2-1; D is possibly TRBD1 or TRBD2 (6 bases each). This CDR3 contains 12 residues. Germline CDR1 reads SNHLY; CDR2 reads FYNNEI. V was cut by 11 bases and J by 6 bases, with 14 bases left in between. DNA for the CDR3: TGTGCCGTAGTGGGGGGCGGCAATGAGCAGTTCTTC. Protein sequence: CAVVGGGNEQFF.

This clone showed up just once. The chain joins TRBV10-2 to TRBJ1-1; D gene uncertain. In germline, CDR1 is WSHSY, CDR2 SAAADI. Trimming removed 2 bases from V and 6 bases from J, with 10 bases in between. The length of the CDR3 is 13 residues. CDR3 loop: CASSEPLTPEAFF. Written as DNA, the CDR3 is TGCGCCAGCAGTGAGCCCTTGACCCCTGAAGCTTTCTTT.

The V gene is TRBV7-8, the J gene TRBJ2-7; 7 bases are shared with TRBD1. V shed 1 base, J shed 3 bases, and the junction held 6 bases outside the gene matches. Germline CDR1 and CDR2: SGHVS and FQNEAQ. The length of the CDR3 is 15 residues. The CDR3 protein is CASSLVGTAFYEQYF. The CDR3 coding sequence is TGTGCCAGCAGCTTAGTGGGGACAGCGTTCTACGAGCAGTACTTC.

This clone was seen a handful of times. At the DNA level, this CDR3 is encoded by other sequences in the same sample as well. The chain joins TRBV27 to TRBJ2-7; D gene uncertain. Trimming cost V 2 bases and J 6 bases, with 5 bases left between them. The CDR3 has 11 amino acids. Germline CDR1 is MNHEY and CDR2 is SMNVEV (reference sequence). Here the CDR3 DNA reads TGTGCCAGCAGTTTAGGGTCCGAGCAGTACTTC. This sequence encodes CASSLGSEQYF.